The 9 T cell receptor beta chains below come from one sample, sequenced in a study of blood T cell repertoires in COVID-19. The assay was immunoSEQ multiplex PCR, and TCRdb's table has in-frame clones only and misses some. This table holds under 250,000 clones, around 82% found once. Sequencing was performed on PBMCs or T cells enriched from blood (not recorded which). Receptors were obtained from a woman aged 35 to 49 who had been exposed to COVID-19.

The V call is TRBV29-1, the J call TRBJ1-4, with TRBD1 as a possible D gene (6 bases). Trimming cost V 6 bases and J 10 bases, with 18 bases left between them. The CDR3 length is 13 residues. Germline V gives CDR1 SQVTM, CDR2 ANQGSEA. This CDR3 reads CSVETVLGGKLFF. In DNA form, the CDR3 reads TGCAGCGTCGAAACAGTTTTAGGGGGAAAACTGTTTTTT.

The chain combines TRBV4-3 with TRBJ1-2; the D is unclear. Germline V lookup: CDR1 LGHNA, CDR2 YSLEER. CDR3 length equals 14 residues. Trimming removed 0 bases at V and 8 bases at J, with 13 bases between. In DNA, the CDR3 is TGCGCCAGCAGCCAAGACACCCAGACGGGGGGCTACACCTTC. It translates to CASSQDTQTGGYTF.

This clone was seen once. This chain connects TRBV7-6 to TRBJ2-7, with 9 bases matching TRBD1. The CDR3 extends over 14 amino acids. Germline V lookup: CDR1 SGHVS, CDR2 FNYEAQ. The J segment lost 3 bases and the V segment lost 1 base, leaving 1 base of the junction unmatched. This CDR3 reads CASSLGDRVYEQYF. The DNA of the CDR3 is TGTGCCAGCAGCTTAGGGGACAGGGTCTACGAGCAGTACTTC.

The V gene is TRBV19, the J gene TRBJ1-6; D uncertain. Germline CDR1 LNHDA, CDR2 SQIVND (reference sequence). The CDR3 runs 14 residues. The V and J ends lost 5 bases and 7 bases respectively, with 12 bases between them. This chain's CDR3 is CASSSRQTNSPLHF. The CDR3 DNA reads as TGTGCCAGTAGTTCAAGACAAACCAATTCACCCCTCCACTTT.

This chain uses TRBV27 with TRBJ1-2; TRBD1 matches at 8 bases. The germline V gene encodes CDR1 MNHEY and CDR2 SMNVEV (reference sequence). Trimming removed 5 bases from V and 0 bases from J; junction bases left unmatched: 8. The CDR3 totals 16 residues. CDR3 DNA sequence: TGTGCCAGCAGTGCATGGACAGGGAAATCTAACTATGGCTACACCTTC. This sequence encodes CASSAWTGKSNYGYTF.

This chain uses TRBV24-1 with TRBJ2-3, with unresolved D. V gave up 4 bases and J gave up 2 bases, with 9 bases separating them. Per the germline V gene, CDR1 is KGHDR and CDR2 is SFDVKD. This CDR3 contains 14 residues. This CDR3 is CATSEPTDTDTQYF. DNA for the CDR3: TGTGCCACCAGTGAACCCACTGACACAGATACGCAGTATTTT.

The rearrangement links TRBV24-1 to TRBJ1-4; 7 nucleotides line up with TRBD1. There are 13 residues in the CDR3. J lost 10 bases, V lost 1 base, and 2 bases had no gene match. From germline, CDR1 is KGHDR and CDR2 SFDVKD. CDR3 nucleotides: TGTGCCACCAGTGATTTAGGGGGCGGAAAACTGTTTTTT. Its protein product is CATSDLGGGKLFF.

This clone appeared once. J is TRBJ1-1 and V is TRBV6-5; tentatively, D is TRBD1 (6 bases). V was pared by 2 bases and J by 3 bases, with 7 bases between. The germline V gene encodes CDR1 MNHEY and CDR2 SVGAGI. The CDR3 totals 13 residues. The CDR3: CASSYEGDTEAFF. CDR3 DNA: TGTGCCAGCAGTTACGAGGGGGACACTGAAGCTTTCTTT.

This chain connects TRBV9 to TRBJ1-4; 7 bases agree with TRBD1. V was pared by 7 bases and J by 4 bases, with 7 bases of the junction left unmatched. The CDR3 is 14 amino acids. The V gene's germline CDR1 is SGDLS and CDR2 YYNGEE. CDR3 nucleotide sequence: TGTGCCAGCGCCTTGGGACAGATTAATGAAAAACTGTTTTTT. Its translation is CASALGQINEKLFF.